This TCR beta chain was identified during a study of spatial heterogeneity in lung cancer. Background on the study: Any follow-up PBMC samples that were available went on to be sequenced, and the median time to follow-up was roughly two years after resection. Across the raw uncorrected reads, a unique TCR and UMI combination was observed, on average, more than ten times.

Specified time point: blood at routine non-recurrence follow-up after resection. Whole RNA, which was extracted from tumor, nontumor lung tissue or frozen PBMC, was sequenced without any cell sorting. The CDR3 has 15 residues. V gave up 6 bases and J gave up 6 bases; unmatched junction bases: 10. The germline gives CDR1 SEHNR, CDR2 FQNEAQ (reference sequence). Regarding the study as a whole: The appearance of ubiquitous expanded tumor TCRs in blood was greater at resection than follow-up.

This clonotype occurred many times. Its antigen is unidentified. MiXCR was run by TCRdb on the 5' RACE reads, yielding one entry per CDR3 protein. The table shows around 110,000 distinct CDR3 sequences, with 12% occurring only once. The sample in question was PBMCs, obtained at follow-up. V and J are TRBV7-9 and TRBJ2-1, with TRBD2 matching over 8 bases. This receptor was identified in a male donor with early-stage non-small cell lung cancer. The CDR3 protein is CASSRGTRGVNEQFF. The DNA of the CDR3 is TGTGCCAGCAGTCGAGGGACTAGGGGAGTCAATGAGCAGTTCTTC.